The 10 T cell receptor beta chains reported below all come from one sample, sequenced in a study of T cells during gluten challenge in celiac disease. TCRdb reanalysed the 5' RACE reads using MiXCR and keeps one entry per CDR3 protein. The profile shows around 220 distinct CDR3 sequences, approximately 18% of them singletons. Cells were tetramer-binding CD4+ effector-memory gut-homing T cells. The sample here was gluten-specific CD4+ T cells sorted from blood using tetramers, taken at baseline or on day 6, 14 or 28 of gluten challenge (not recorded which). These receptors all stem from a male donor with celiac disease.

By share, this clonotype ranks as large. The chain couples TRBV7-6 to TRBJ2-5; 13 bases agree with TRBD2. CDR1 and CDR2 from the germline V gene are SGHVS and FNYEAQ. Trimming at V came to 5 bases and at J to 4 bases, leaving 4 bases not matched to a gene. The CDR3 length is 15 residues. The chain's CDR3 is CASSLLAGGPETQYF. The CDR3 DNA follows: TGTGCCAGCAGCCTACTAGCGGGAGGGCCAGAGACCCAGTACTTC.

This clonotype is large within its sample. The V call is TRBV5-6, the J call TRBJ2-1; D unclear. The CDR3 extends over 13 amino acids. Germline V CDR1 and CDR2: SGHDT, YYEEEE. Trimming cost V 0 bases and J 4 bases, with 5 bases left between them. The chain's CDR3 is CASSLGPYNEQFF. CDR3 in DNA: TGTGCCAGCAGCTTGGGGCCATACAATGAGCAGTTCTTC.

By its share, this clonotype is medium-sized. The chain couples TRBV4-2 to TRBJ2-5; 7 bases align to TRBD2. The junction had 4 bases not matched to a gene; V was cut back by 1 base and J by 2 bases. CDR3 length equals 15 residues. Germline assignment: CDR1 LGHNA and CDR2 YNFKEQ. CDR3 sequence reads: CASSQVGRGQETQYF. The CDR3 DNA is TGTGCCAGCAGCCAAGTGGGGCGGGGGCAAGAGACCCAGTACTTC.

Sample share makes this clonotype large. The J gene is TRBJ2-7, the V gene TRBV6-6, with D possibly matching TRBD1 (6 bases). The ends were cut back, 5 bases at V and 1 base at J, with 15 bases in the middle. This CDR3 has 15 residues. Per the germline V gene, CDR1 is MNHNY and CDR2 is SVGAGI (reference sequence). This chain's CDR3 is CASSQDSLRSYEQYF. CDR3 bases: TGTGCCAGCAGTCAGGACAGTCTACGGTCCTACGAGCAGTACTTC.

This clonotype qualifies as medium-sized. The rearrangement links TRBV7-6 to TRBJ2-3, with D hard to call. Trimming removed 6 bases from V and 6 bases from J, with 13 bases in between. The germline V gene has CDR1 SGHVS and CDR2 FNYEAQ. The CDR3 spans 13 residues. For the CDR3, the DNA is TGTGCCAGCAGATTCCAGGCCGGGGATACGCAGTATTTT. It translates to CASRFQAGDTQYF.

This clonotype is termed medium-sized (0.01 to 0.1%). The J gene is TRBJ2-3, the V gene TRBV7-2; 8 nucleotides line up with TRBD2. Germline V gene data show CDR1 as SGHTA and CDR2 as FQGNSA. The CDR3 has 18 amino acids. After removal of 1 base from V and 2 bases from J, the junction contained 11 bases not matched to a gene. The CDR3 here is CASSLVAGTRYNTDTQYF. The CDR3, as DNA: TGTGCCAGCAGCTTAGTAGCGGGAACACGTTACAACACAGATACGCAGTATTTT.

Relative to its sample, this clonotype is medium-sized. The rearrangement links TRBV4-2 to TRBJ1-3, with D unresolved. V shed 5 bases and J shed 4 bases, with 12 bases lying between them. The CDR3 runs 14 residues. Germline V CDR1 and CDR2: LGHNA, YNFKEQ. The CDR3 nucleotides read TGTGCCAGCAGCTTCCGGGCCCGAGGAAACACCATATATTTT. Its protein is CASSFRARGNTIYF.

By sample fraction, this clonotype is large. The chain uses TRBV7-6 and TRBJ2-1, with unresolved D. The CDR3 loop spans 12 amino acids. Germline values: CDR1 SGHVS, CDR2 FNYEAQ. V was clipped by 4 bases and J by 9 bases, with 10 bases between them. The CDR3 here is CASSYLRGEQFF. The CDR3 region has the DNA TGTGCCAGCAGCTACCTGCGAGGTGAGCAGTTCTTC.

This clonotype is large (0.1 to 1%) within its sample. The CDR3: CASSPWTSGNTGELFF. The CDR3 DNA reads TGTGCCAGCAGCCCCTGGACTAGCGGGAACACCGGGGAGCTGTTTTTT. This chain connects TRBV4-2 to TRBJ2-2, with TRBD2 identical over 10 bases. CDR3 size: 16 residues. Germline trimming cut 4 bases from V and 1 base from J; bases unmatched to any gene: 3. The germline V gene has CDR1 LGHNA and CDR2 YNFKEQ.

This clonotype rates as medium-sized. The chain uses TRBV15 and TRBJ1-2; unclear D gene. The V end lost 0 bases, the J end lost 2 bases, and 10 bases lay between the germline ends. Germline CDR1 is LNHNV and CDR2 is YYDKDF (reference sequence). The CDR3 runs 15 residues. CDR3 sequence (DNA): TGTGCCACCAGCAGAGATAGCGACGCCAACTATGGCTACACCTTC. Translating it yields CATSRDSDANYGYTF.